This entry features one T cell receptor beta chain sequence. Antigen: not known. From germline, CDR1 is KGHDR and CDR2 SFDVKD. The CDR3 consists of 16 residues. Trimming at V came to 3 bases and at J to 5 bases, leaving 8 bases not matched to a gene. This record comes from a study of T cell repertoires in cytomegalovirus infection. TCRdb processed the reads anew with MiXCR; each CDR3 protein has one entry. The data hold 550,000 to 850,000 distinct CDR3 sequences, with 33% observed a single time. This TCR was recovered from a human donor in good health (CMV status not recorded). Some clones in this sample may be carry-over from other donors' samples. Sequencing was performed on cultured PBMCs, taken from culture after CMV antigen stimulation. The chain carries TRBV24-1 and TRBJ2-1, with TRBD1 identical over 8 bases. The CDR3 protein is CATSDPDRAPNNEQFF. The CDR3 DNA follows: TGTGCCACCAGTGATCCGGACAGGGCGCCGAACAATGAGCAGTTCTTC.